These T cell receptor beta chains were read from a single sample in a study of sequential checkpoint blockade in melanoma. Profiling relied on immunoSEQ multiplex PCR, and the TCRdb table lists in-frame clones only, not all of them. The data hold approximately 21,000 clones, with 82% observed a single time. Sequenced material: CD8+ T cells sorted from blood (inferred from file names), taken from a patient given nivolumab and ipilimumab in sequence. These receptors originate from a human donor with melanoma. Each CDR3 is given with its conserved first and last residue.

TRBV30 CAWDLFRTAINSPLHF
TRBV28 CASSSPSGLANEQFF
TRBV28 CASRLAGDFSYEQYF
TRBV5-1 CASSLIPGDTEAFF
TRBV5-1 CASRSTGGPANEKLFF
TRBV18 CASSPSGRNTEAFF
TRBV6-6 CASSPQGGQGANEQFF
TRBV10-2 CASSELLTGVPYNEQFF
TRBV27 CASSPLKAGTGNTIYF
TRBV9 CASSVDRRNTEAFF